These 31 T cell receptor beta chains share one sample of origin, sequenced in a study of control samples from healthy donors and cancer patients. The method was immunoSEQ multiplex PCR; TCRdb's version includes in-frame clones alone and lacks a portion of them. The sample shows roughly 130,000 clones, about 93% of them seen only once. The sequenced sample was PBMCs. Receptors were obtained from a man in his 60s with colorectal cancer.

The rearrangement joins TRBV6-2 or TRBV6-3 to TRBJ2-3, with TRBD2 matching 13 bases. Germline CDR1 MNHEY, CDR2 SVGEGT. V shed 5 bases and J 2 bases; nucleotides not matched to a gene: 4. The CDR3 contains 16 residues. The CDR3 coding sequence is TGTGCCAGCAGTAAGACTAGCGGGGGGTTCACAGATACGCAGTATTTT. Translating gives CASSKTSGGFTDTQYF.

This rearrangement joins TRBV5-1 to TRBJ1-1; 9 bases fit TRBD1. V was pared by 4 bases and J by 2 bases, with 3 bases of the junction left unmatched. The CDR3 loop spans 14 amino acids. The germline V gene has CDR1 SGHRS and CDR2 YFSETQ. The CDR3 bases are TGCGCCAGCAGCCCGACAGGGGGAAACACTGAAGCTTTCTTT. It encodes CASSPTGGNTEAFF.

In its sample, this clone was seen once. This chain uses TRBV6-5 with TRBJ2-7; D is ambiguous. The ends were cut back, 4 bases at V and 0 bases at J, with 13 bases in the middle. CDR3 length equals 15 residues. Germline values: CDR1 MNHEY, CDR2 SVGAGI. The chain's CDR3 is CASSSDPVGSYEQYF. CDR3 bases: TGTGCCAGCAGTTCCGATCCTGTGGGCTCCTACGAGCAGTACTTC.

V and J are TRBV4-3 and TRBJ2-3; D is perhaps TRBD1 or TRBD2 (6 bases each). V lost 0 bases and J lost 4, with 14 bases in between. CDR3 length: 16 residues. Looked up from germline, CDR1 is LGHNA and CDR2 is YSLEER. The CDR3 DNA reads as TGCGCCAGCAGCCAAGAGAGGGGGGCTTTGGCAGATACGCAGTATTTT. This translates into CASSQERGALADTQYF.

In this sample, this clone turned up once. This chain joins TRBV9 and TRBJ2-2; D perhaps matches TRBD1 (6 bases). In germline, CDR1 is SGDLS, CDR2 YYNGEE. CDR3 length: 15 amino acids. V was clipped by 4 bases and J by 5 bases, with 15 bases between them. The CDR3 region is CASSQNLQGTGELFF. CDR3 nucleotide sequence: TGTGCCAGCAGCCAAAACTTACAGGGTACCGGGGAGCTGTTTTTT.

The chain recombines TRBV18 with TRBJ2-1, with D hard to call. V shed 4 bases and J shed 11 bases, with 15 bases lying between them. Germline V gene data show CDR1 as KGHSH and CDR2 as LQKENI. CDR3 length: 13 amino acids. CDR3: CASSLEVARKQFF. The CDR3 DNA reads as TGTGCCAGCTCACTCGAGGTCGCGCGAAAGCAGTTCTTC.

V usage is TRBV6-4 and J usage is TRBJ2-2, with D possibly matching TRBD2 (5 bases). The V and J ends lost 4 bases and 3 bases respectively, with 15 bases between them. The CDR3 runs 16 residues. The germline V gene has CDR1 MRHNA and CDR2 SNTAGT. CDR3 sequence (DNA): TGTGCCAGCAGTGCGCCAGGTCAGAGGGACACCGGGGAGCTGTTTTTT. Translating gives CASSAPGQRDTGELFF.

This chain connects TRBV3-1 (or the pseudogene TRBV3-2) to TRBJ2-2; D gene ambiguous. The V end lost 3 bases, the J end lost 5 bases, and 7 bases lay between the germline ends. Germline CDR1 and CDR2: LGHDT and YNNKEL (reference sequence). There are 13 residues in the CDR3. DNA of the CDR3: TGTGCCAGCAGCCAGAGCCGTACCGGGGAGCTGTTTTTT. Translating it yields CASSQSRTGELFF.

The V and J genes are TRBV3-1 (or the pseudogene TRBV3-2) and TRBJ2-3; 10 bases match TRBD1. This CDR3 spans 16 amino acids. Germline-derived CDR1 and CDR2 are LGHDT and YNNKEL (reference sequence). The trim removed 4 bases at V and 1 base at J, leaving 5 bases unmatched. The CDR3 region has the DNA TGTGCCAGCAGCCGACAGGGGGCATCTGGCACAGATACGCAGTATTTT. Residues: CASSRQGASGTDTQYF.

The rearrangement joins TRBV6-6 to TRBJ2-2; D is perhaps TRBD1 (6 bases). Germline CDR1 MNHNY, CDR2 SVGAGI (reference sequence). The CDR3 spans 15 residues. The V end lost 5 bases, the J end lost 0 bases, and 10 bases lay between the germline ends. CDR3 loop: CASSADRSNTGELFF. The CDR3 DNA reads as TGTGCCAGCAGTGCCGACAGGTCGAACACCGGGGAGCTGTTTTTT.

A note on this clone: This specimen includes other DNA sequences encoding the same CDR3. The chain combines TRBV29-1 with TRBJ2-7, with 7 bases fitting TRBD1. Germline CDR1 and CDR2: SQVTM and ANQGSEA. This CDR3 region has 13 residues. The J segment lost 6 bases and the V segment lost 7 bases, leaving 12 bases of the junction unmatched. The CDR3 region is CSEAYYRGCEQYF. CDR3 coding DNA: TGCAGCGAGGCATACTACAGGGGTTGCGAGCAGTACTTC.

The gene calls are TRBV5-4 and TRBJ2-1; a possible D gene is TRBD1 (5 bases). The germline CDR1 and CDR2 sequences are SGHNT and YYREEE (reference sequence). The CDR3 has 17 residues. Trimming pared 4 bases from V and 1 base from J, leaving 18 bases between. The CDR3 sequence: CASSPSRGRASYNEQFF. CDR3 DNA: TGTGCCAGCAGCCCATCTAGGGGCAGGGCGTCCTACAATGAGCAGTTCTTC.

The chain joins TRBV15 to TRBJ1-5; TRBD1 aligns across 9 bases. V trimming: 1 base; J trimming: 4 bases; junction bases outside the gene matches: 5. Germline V gene sequence: CDR1 LNHNV, CDR2 YYDKDF (reference sequence). This CDR3 is built from 16 residues. Written as DNA, the CDR3 is TGTGCCACCAGCAGAGCTAGGGACAGGGAAAATCAGCCCCAGCATTTT. Residues: CATSRARDRENQPQHF.

This rearrangement joins TRBV2 to TRBJ2-7, with TRBD2 as a possible D gene (6 bases). V was shortened by 3 bases and J by 3 bases, with 9 bases between the two germline ends. The CDR3 has 13 amino acids. The V gene's germline CDR1 is SNHLY and CDR2 FYNNEI. This CDR3 is CASSDRLVYEQYF. The CDR3 coding sequence is TGTGCCAGCAGTGACAGACTAGTCTACGAGCAGTACTTC.

The chain couples TRBV30 to TRBJ2-2, with 9 bases aligning to TRBD2. The CDR3 length is 14 residues. The germline V gene has CDR1 GTSNPN and CDR2 SVGIG (reference sequence). Trimming removed 1 base from V and 6 bases from J; junction bases left unmatched: 3. CDR3: CAWSAGLAAGELFF. Here the CDR3 DNA reads TGTGCCTGGAGTGCGGGACTAGCTGCCGGGGAGCTGTTTTTT.

This chain links TRBV6-6 with TRBJ1-2; D call uncertain. The CDR3 covers 16 residues. V was clipped by 0 bases and J by 2 bases, with 13 bases between them. Germline lookup yields CDR1 MNHNY and CDR2 SVGAGI (reference sequence). The CDR3 loop reads CASSYSVTPINYGYTF. The CDR3 DNA reads TGTGCCAGCAGTTACTCGGTGACACCAATAAACTATGGCTACACCTTC.

The chain links TRBV6-5 to TRBJ2-7, with 8 nucleotides matching TRBD2. V lost 5 bases, J lost 4 bases, and 7 bases stayed unmatched. CDR1 MNHEY and CDR2 SVGAGI come from the germline V gene. The CDR3 covers 14 residues. The DNA for the CDR3 is TGTGCCAGCAGTCTTATAGCGGGGAGTTACGAGCAGTACTTC. This codes for CASSLIAGSYEQYF.

The rearrangement joins TRBV5-4 to TRBJ2-7, with 7 bases fitting TRBD2. Germline CDR1 and CDR2: SGHNT and YYREEE (reference sequence). The J segment lost 2 bases and the V segment lost 7 bases, leaving 6 bases of the junction unmatched. The CDR3 has 13 residues. The CDR3 loop reads CASSIAGAYEQYF. In DNA, the CDR3 is TGTGCCAGCTCCATAGCGGGTGCCTACGAGCAGTACTTC.

The J gene is TRBJ2-7, the V gene TRBV11-2; possibly TRBD2 for D (7 bases). Germline CDR1 and CDR2: SGHAT and FQNNGV. V lost 0 bases to trimming and J lost 6 bases, with 9 bases between them. The CDR3 runs 13 residues. The DNA of the CDR3 is TGTGCCAGCAGCTTAGAGGGAGGGGGCGAGCAGTACTTC. This gives the protein CASSLEGGGEQYF. Full variable domain (missing parts from reference TRBV11-2 and TRBJ2-7): EAGVAQSPRYKIIEKRQSVAFWCNPISGHATLYWYQQILGQGPKLLIQFQNNGVVDDSQLPKDRFSAERLKGVDSTLKIQPAKLEDSAVYLCASSLEGGGEQYFGPGTRLTVT.

V and J are TRBV27 and TRBJ2-6; D is ambiguous. Germline CDR1 MNHEY, CDR2 SMNVEV (reference sequence). The length of the CDR3 is 18 residues. Trimming stripped 2 bases from V and 1 base from J, with 15 bases between. The CDR3 sequence: CASSLQRITSSGANVLTF. The CDR3, as DNA: TGTGCCAGCAGTTTACAAAGAATAACAAGTTCTGGGGCCAACGTCCTGACTTTC.

V and J are TRBV30 and TRBJ1-2, with a weak D call TRBD1 (5 bases). CDR1 and CDR2 from the germline V gene are GTSNPN and SVGIG (reference sequence). The length of the CDR3 is 12 residues. V was clipped by 7 bases and J by 7 bases, with 16 bases between them. This chain's CDR3 is CASAPGGSGYTF. CDR3 coding DNA: TGTGCCTCAGCACCTGGGGGAAGTGGCTACACCTTC.

J is TRBJ2-5 and V is TRBV11-2; weak D call: TRBD2 (5 bases). The V gene's germline CDR1 is SGHAT and CDR2 FQNNGV. This CDR3 is 15 amino acids long. The germline V and J ends were trimmed by 1 base and 1 base, with 10 bases remaining between them. The chain's CDR3 is CASSLAGSSQETQYF. The CDR3, as DNA: TGTGCCAGCAGCTTAGCGGGAAGCTCCCAAGAGACCCAGTACTTC.

This chain uses TRBV6-2 or TRBV6-3 with TRBJ1-1; no clear D gene. V lost 6 bases and J lost 0, with 8 bases in between. The CDR3 sequence is 13 residues long. Germline V gene sequence: CDR1 MNHEY, CDR2 SVGEGT. The CDR3: CASSFKMNTEAFF. The CDR3 DNA follows: TGTGCCAGCAGCTTTAAGATGAACACTGAAGCTTTCTTT.

The genes are TRBV5-6 and TRBJ1-6; 10 bases map to TRBD1. Germline CDR1 reads SGHDT; CDR2 reads YYEEEE. With V trimmed by 0 bases and J by 10 bases, 7 bases remained unmatched. The CDR3 is 16 amino acids. CDR3 amino acids: CASSLEGQGLGSPLHF. For the CDR3, the DNA is TGTGCCAGCAGCTTGGAGGGACAGGGGTTGGGGTCACCCCTCCACTTT. Complete variable domain (other parts from reference TRBV5-6 and TRBJ1-6): DAGVTQSPTHLIKTRGQQVTLRCSPKSGHDTVSWYQQALGQGPQFIFQYYEEEERQRGNFPDRFSGHQFPNYSSELNVNALLLGDSALYLCASSLEGQGLGSPLHFGNGTRLTVT.

This chain links TRBV5-1 with TRBJ1-4; the match to TRBD1 covers 7 bases. Unmatched junction bases numbered 4, after V lost 3 bases and J lost 5 bases. Germline assignment: CDR1 SGHRS and CDR2 YFSETQ. This CDR3 contains 14 residues. The CDR3 protein is CASSSTGENEKLFF. The CDR3, as DNA: TGCGCCAGCAGCTCAACAGGGGAAAATGAAAAACTGTTTTTT.

This chain joins TRBV23-1 and TRBJ2-7, with D perhaps matching TRBD2 (5 bases). TRBV23-1 is identified as an open reading frame with a role that is uncertain. Trimming removed 6 bases from V and 4 bases from J, with 16 bases in between. The CDR3 totals 14 residues. Here the CDR3 reads CASSRRTPSYEQYF. The CDR3, as DNA: TGCGCCAGCAGCCGAAGGACTCCTTCTTACGAGCAGTACTTC.

The V and J genes are TRBV3-1 (or the pseudogene TRBV3-2) and TRBJ1-5; D possibly corresponds to TRBD1 (6 bases). CDR3 length equals 16 residues. Trimming cost V 0 bases and J 6 bases, with 15 bases left between them. Germline V lookup: CDR1 LGHDT, CDR2 YNNKEL (reference sequence). CDR3 DNA: TGTGCCAGCAGCCAAGAACCCCCAGGGGCTGGTCAGCCCCAGCATTTT. It yields the protein CASSQEPPGAGQPQHF.

V gene TRBV18 combines with J gene TRBJ2-5; possibly TRBD1 for D (6 bases). The V end lost 6 bases, the J end lost 0 bases, and 11 bases lay between the germline ends. The CDR3 totals 14 residues. Germline-derived CDR1 and CDR2 are KGHSH and LQKENI. DNA for the CDR3: TGTGCCAGCTCCGGCAGACAGGACCAAGAGACCCAGTACTTC. Encoded protein: CASSGRQDQETQYF.

The chain joins TRBV30 to TRBJ2-1; D may be TRBD2 (6 bases). The CDR3 loop spans 14 amino acids. The germline V gene has CDR1 GTSNPN and CDR2 SVGIG (reference sequence). V lost 2 bases and J lost 9, with 17 bases in between. For the CDR3, the DNA is TGTGCCTGGAGTACAGGCGGGGTCGCGGCTGAGCAGTTCTTC. This translates into CAWSTGGVAAEQFF.

The rearrangement joins TRBV19 to TRBJ1-1; 10 positions match TRBD1. CDR1 is LNHDA, CDR2 SQIVND, per germline (reference sequence). The CDR3 is made up of 15 amino acids. The V and J ends lost 4 bases and 5 bases, in that order; junction bases with no gene match: 7. The CDR3 region is CASSRRTGGRTEAFF. For the CDR3, the DNA is TGTGCCAGTAGTAGGAGGACAGGGGGTCGGACTGAAGCTTTCTTT.

This chain connects TRBV25-1 to TRBJ1-3, with D uncertain. The CDR3 extends over 15 amino acids. CDR1 MGHDK and CDR2 SYGVNS come from the germline V gene. Trimming took 1 base from V and 0 from J, leaving 7 bases between them. The CDR3 DNA reads as TGTGCCAGCAGTGAATTTGCGTTCTCTGGAAACACCATATATTTT. Amino acids: CASSEFAFSGNTIYF.